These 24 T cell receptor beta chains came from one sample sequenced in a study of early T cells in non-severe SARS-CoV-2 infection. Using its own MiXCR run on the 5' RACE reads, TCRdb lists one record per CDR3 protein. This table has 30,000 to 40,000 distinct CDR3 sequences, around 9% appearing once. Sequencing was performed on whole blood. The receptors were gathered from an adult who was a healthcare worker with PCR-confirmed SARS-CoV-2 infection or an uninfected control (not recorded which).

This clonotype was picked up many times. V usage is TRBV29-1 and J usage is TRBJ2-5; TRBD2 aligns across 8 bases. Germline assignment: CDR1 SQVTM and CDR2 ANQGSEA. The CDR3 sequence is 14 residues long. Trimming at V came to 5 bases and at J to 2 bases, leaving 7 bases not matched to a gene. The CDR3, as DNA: TGCAGCGTTACTAGCGGAAACCATCAAGAGACCCAGTACTTC. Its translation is CSVTSGNHQETQYF.

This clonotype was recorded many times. The CDR3 is CASSLDPDWYTGELFF. The CDR3 nucleotides are TGTGCCAGCAGTTTGGACCCTGACTGGTACACCGGGGAGCTGTTTTTT. V is TRBV12-3 or TRBV12-4 and J is TRBJ2-2; D not resolved. The CDR3 contains 16 residues. Trimming cost V 3 bases and J 3 bases, with 14 bases left between them.

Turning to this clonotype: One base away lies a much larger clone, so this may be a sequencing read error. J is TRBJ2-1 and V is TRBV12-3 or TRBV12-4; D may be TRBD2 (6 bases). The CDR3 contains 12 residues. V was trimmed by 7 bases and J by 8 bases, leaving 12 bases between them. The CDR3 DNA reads TGTGCCAGCACGGGGGTGATGTATGAGCAGTTCTTC. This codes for CASTGVMYEQFF.

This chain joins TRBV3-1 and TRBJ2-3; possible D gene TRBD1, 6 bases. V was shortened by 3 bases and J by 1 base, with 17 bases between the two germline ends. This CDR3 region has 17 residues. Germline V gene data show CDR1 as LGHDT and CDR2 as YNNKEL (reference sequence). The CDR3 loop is CASSHGTMAGGTDTQYF. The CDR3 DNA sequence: TGTGCCAGCAGCCACGGAACCATGGCAGGGGGCACAGATACGCAGTATTTT.

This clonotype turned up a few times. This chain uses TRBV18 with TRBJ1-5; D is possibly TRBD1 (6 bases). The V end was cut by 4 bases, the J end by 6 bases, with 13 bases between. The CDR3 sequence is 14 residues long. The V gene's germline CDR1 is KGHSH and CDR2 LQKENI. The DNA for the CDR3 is TGTGCCAGCTCACTCCATCCGGGGGCTCAGCCCCAGCATTTT. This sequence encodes CASSLHPGAQPQHF.

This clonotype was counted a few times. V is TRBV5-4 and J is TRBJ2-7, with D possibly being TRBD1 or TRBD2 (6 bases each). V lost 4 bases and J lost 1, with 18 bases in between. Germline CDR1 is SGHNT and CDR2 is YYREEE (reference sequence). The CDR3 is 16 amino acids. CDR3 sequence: CASSPTLGGRSYEQYF. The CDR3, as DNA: TGTGCCAGCAGCCCGACATTGGGGGGCCGTTCCTACGAGCAGTACTTC.

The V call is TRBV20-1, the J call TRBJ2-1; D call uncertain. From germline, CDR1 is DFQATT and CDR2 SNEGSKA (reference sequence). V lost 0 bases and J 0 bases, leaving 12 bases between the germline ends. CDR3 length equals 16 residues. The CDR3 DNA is TGCAGTGCTAGAGATCCTGGCAAGAGCTCCTACAATGAGCAGTTCTTC. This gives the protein CSARDPGKSSYNEQFF.

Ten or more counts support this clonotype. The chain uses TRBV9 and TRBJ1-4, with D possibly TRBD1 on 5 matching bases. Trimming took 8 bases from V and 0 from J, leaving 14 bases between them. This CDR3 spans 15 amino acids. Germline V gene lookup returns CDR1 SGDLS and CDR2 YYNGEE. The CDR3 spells CASSSGTATNEKLFF. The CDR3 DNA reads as TGTGCCAGTTCCTCGGGGACTGCAACTAATGAAAAACTGTTTTTT.

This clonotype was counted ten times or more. This CDR3 is CASSTPRRNNEQFF. The CDR3 DNA reads TGTGCCAGCAGCACACCCCGCCGGAACAATGAGCAGTTCTTC. The chain links TRBV11-2 to TRBJ2-1, with D unresolved. The CDR3 sequence is 14 residues long. Trimming pared 5 bases from V and 5 bases from J, leaving 13 bases between. From germline, CDR1 is SGHAT and CDR2 FQNNGV.

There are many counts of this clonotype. The CDR3 DNA follows: TGCAGTGCTAGGCCCAGTACAGGGCAAGAGACCCAGTACTTC. Translated, it gives CSARPSTGQETQYF. The chain links TRBV20-1 to TRBJ2-5, with D maybe TRBD1 (6 bases). The V end was cut by 3 bases, the J end by 2 bases, with 13 bases between. This CDR3 region has 14 residues. CDR1 is DFQATT, CDR2 SNEGSKA, per germline (reference sequence).

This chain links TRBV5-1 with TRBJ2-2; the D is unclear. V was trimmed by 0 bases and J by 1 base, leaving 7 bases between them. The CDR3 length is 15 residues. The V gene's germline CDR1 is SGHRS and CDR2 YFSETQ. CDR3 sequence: CASSLDGRNTGELFF. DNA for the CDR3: TGCGCCAGCAGCTTGGACGGCAGGAACACCGGGGAGCTGTTTTTT.

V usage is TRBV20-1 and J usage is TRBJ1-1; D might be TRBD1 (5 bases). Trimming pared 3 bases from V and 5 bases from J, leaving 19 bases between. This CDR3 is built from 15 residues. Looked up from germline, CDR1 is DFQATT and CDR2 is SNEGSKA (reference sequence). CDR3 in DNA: TGCAGTGCTAGTTTCTCCGGCAGGGCCTGGACTGAAGCTTTCTTT. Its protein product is CSASFSGRAWTEAFF.

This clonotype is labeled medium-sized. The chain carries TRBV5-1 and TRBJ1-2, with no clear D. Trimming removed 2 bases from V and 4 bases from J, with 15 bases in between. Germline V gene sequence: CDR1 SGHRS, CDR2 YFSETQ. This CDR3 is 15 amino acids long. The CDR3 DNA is TGCGCCAGCAGCTTAGAGCCAGCCCGGCGCTATGGCTACACCTTC. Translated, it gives CASSLEPARRYGYTF.

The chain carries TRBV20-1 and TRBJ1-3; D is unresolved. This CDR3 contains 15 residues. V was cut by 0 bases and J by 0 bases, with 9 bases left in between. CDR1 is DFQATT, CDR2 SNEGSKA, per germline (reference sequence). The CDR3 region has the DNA TGCAGTGCTAGAGATGGCAGGAGCTCTGGAAACACCATATATTTT. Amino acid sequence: CSARDGRSSGNTIYF.

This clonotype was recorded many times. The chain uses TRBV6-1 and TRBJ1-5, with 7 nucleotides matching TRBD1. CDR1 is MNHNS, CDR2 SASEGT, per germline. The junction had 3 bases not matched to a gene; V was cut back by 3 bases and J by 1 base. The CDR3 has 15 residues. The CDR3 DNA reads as TGTGCCAGCAGTGACCACAGGGGAAGCAATCAGCCCCAGCATTTT. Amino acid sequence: CASSDHRGSNQPQHF.

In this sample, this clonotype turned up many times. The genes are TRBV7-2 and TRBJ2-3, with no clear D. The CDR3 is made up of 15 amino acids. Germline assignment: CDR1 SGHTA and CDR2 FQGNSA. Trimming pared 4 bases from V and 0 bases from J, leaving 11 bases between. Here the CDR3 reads CASSSEGTSTDTQYF. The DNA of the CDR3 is TGTGCCAGCAGCTCAGAAGGTACTAGCACAGATACGCAGTATTTT.

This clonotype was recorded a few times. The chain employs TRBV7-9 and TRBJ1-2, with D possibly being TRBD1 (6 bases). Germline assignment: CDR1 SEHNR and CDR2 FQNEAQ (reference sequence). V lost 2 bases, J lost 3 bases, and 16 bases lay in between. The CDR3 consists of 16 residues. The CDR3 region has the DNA TGTGCCAGCAGCTTAATGGGGGCGCAGTCCCACTATGGCTACACCTTC. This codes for CASSLMGAQSHYGYTF.

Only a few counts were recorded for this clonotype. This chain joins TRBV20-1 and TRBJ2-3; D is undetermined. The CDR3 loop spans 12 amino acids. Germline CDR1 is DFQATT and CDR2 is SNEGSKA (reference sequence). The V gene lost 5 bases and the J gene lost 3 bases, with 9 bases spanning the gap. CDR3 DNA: TGCAGTGCTCCACGTGAAACAGATACGCAGTATTTT. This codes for CSAPRETDTQYF.

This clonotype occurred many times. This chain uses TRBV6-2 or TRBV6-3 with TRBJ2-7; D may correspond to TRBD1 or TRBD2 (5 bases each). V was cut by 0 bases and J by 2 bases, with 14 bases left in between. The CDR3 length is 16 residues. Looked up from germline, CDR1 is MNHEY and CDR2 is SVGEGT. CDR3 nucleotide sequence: TGTGCCAGCAGTTACTCGGGACGCGACCGAGCCTACGAGCAGTACTTC. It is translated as CASSYSGRDRAYEQYF.

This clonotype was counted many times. The CDR3 DNA reads TGTGCCAGCAGCGGCAGGGACAGATATAGCAATCAGCCCCAGCATTTT. Translating it yields CASSGRDRYSNQPQHF. The rearrangement uses TRBV7-2 and TRBJ1-5; TRBD1 aligns across 7 bases. CDR1 and CDR2 (germline): SGHTA, FQGNSA. J lost 0 bases, V lost 5 bases, and 7 bases had no gene match. The CDR3 has 16 amino acids.

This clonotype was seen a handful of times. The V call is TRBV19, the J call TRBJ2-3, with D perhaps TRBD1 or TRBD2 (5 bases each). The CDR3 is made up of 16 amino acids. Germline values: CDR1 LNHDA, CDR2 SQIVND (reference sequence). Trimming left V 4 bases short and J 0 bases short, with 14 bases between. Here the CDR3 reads CASSRSGTVSTDTQYF. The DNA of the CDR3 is TGTGCCAGTAGTAGGAGTGGGACGGTAAGCACAGATACGCAGTATTTT.

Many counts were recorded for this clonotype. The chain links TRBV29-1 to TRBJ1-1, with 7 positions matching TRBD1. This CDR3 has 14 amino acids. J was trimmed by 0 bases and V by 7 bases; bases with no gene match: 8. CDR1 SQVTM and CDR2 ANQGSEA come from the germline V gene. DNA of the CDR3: TGCAGCGGCGCGGGACAGACGATGAACACTGAAGCTTTCTTT. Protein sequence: CSGAGQTMNTEAFF.

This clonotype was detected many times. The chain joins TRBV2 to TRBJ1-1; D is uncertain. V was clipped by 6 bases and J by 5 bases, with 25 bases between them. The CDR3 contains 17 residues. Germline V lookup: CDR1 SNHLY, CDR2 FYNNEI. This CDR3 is CASRDSRGRDWNTEAFF. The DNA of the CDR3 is TGTGCCAGCAGGGATTCCCGCGGCCGGGATTGGAATACTGAAGCTTTCTTT.

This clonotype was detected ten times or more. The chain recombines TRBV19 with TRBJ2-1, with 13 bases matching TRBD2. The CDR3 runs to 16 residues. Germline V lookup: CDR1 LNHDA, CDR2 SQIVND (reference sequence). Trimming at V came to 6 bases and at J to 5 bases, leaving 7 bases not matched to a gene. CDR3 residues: CASSLTSGGYHNEQFF. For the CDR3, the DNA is TGTGCCAGTAGCTTGACTAGCGGGGGGTACCACAATGAGCAGTTCTTC.